These 11 T cell receptor beta chains share one sample of origin, sequenced in a study of shared clonotypes between healthy human individuals. Here immunoSEQ multiplex PCR was the method, and the copy in TCRdb shows in-frame clones only, minus some. The sample shows about 1.5 million clones, approximately 98% of them seen only once. The sequencing sample was made of naive CD4+ T cells sorted from blood. The subset here: CD45RA+ positively selected. These receptors were obtained from a man aged 25-40 years in good health.

V usage is TRBV4-2 and J usage is TRBJ2-4; possible D gene TRBD1, 6 bases. The germline V and J ends were trimmed by 8 bases and 8 bases, with 25 bases remaining between them. The CDR3 loop spans 16 amino acids. CDR1 and CDR2 from the germline V gene are LGHNA and YNFKEQ. The CDR3 nucleotides read TGTGCCAGCCGCGAAGAGGTGGGACACGTTTCGGACATTCAGTACTTC. Translated, it gives CASREEVGHVSDIQYF.

V gene TRBV10-2 combines with J gene TRBJ2-7, with D tentatively TRBD2 (7 bases). Trimming left V 3 bases short and J 3 bases short, with 15 bases between. Germline assignment: CDR1 WSHSY and CDR2 SAAADI. The CDR3 runs to 15 residues. The CDR3 spells CASSEGGGLDYEQYF. CDR3 DNA: TGCGCCAGCAGTGAAGGGGGGGGCTTGGACTACGAGCAGTACTTC.

The chain is built from TRBV21-1 and TRBJ1-5. TRBV21-1 corresponds to a pseudogene. This CDR3 has 17 residues. Here the CDR3 DNA reads TGTGCCAGCAGCATCGTGAGACCCAACCATAGCAATCAGCCCCAGCATTTT. It codes for CASSIVRPNHSNQPQHF.

V is TRBV11-2 and J is TRBJ1-1; no clear D. CDR3 size: 13 residues. CDR1 is SGHAT and CDR2 is FQNNGV in the germline V gene. V lost 5 bases and J lost 0, with 7 bases in between. CDR3 region: CASSQDLNTEAFF. The CDR3 coding sequence is TGTGCCAGCAGCCAAGACTTGAACACTGAAGCTTTCTTT.

The chain links TRBV29-1 to TRBJ1-4; D is ambiguous. The CDR3 covers 12 residues. Per germline, CDR1 SQVTM and CDR2 ANQGSEA. Trimming stripped 3 bases from V and 7 bases from J, with 9 bases between. CDR3 nucleotides: TGCAGCGTTGACTCGGGCGGTGAAAAACTGTTTTTT. Translated, it gives CSVDSGGEKLFF.

The rearrangement uses TRBV5-4 and TRBJ2-5; 11 nucleotides line up with TRBD2. The V and J ends lost 3 bases and 2 bases, in that order; junction bases with no gene match: 3. Germline V gene lookup returns CDR1 SGHNT and CDR2 YYREEE (reference sequence). The CDR3 spans 15 residues. CDR3 loop: CASSYRTSGQETQYF. In nucleotides, the CDR3 is TGTGCCAGCAGCTACCGGACTAGCGGGCAAGAGACCCAGTACTTC.

V usage is TRBV15 and J usage is TRBJ2-1; 9 bases are a match to TRBD1. Germline lookup yields CDR1 LNHNV and CDR2 YYDKDF (reference sequence). The CDR3 has 17 residues. The ends lost 0 bases at V and 6 bases at J; junction bases unmatched: 9. The CDR3 loop is CATSRDLWDRAGNEQFF. The CDR3 nucleotides read TGTGCCACCAGCAGAGATCTATGGGACAGGGCGGGCAATGAGCAGTTCTTC.

The CDR3 region has the DNA TGTGCCAGTAGCCATGGGGATACGCAGTATTTT. It yields the protein CASSHGDTQYF. This chain connects TRBV19 to TRBJ2-3; unclear D gene. CDR1 is LNHDA and CDR2 is SQIVND in the germline V gene (reference sequence). The length of the CDR3 is 11 residues. Trimming took 6 bases from V and 6 from J, leaving 7 bases between them.

The chain combines TRBV7-8 with TRBJ2-5; TRBD2 agrees at 10 bases. The V and J ends lost 5 bases and 5 bases, in that order; junction bases with no gene match: 8. The CDR3 contains 15 residues. Germline CDR1 reads SGHVS; CDR2 reads FQNEAQ. The CDR3 bases are TGTGCCAGCAGCCAACGACTAGCGGGTCGGGAGACCCAGTACTTC. Amino acid sequence: CASSQRLAGRETQYF.

The rearrangement uses TRBV6-5 and TRBJ1-2; no clear D. The CDR3 has 12 residues. The V gene's germline CDR1 is MNHEY and CDR2 SVGAGI. With 7 bases removed from V and 4 bases from J, the gap between germline ends came to 10 bases. The CDR3, as DNA: TGTGCCAGCACCCGGGAGGTCTATGGCTACACCTTC. Protein sequence: CASTREVYGYTF.

V gene TRBV2 combines with J gene TRBJ1-2; 8 bases are shared with TRBD1. The CDR3 contains 15 residues. Germline CDR1 reads SNHLY; CDR2 reads FYNNEI. V was clipped by 7 bases and J by 6 bases; unmatched bases: 13. As DNA, the CDR3 is TGTGCCAGCAACTCCCCCGGCAGGGGGCGAAATGGCTACACCTTC. Its protein is CASNSPGRGRNGYTF.